This T cell receptor beta chain was sequenced in a study of cytomegalovirus exposure and HLA in healthy donors. General study results and limits: A later analysis reportedly found that, within productive TCRs, an Asian-associated ancestry cluster had fewer N-insertions than the mean observed across the 666 donors. Researchers catalogued 160 or so TCR beta chains as cytomegalovirus-associated. Most TCR sequences showed up rarely, but some public TCRs showed up in many donors.

Use of 60 Vbeta and 13 Jbeta primers characterized the PCR. Sequencing used immunoSEQ multiplex PCR; TCRdb keeps in-frame clones, though not all of them. The sample lists roughly 180,000 clones; approximately 83% were seen once. Germline V gene data show CDR1 as LGHNA and CDR2 as YNFKEQ. The J segment lost 3 bases and the V segment lost 5 bases, leaving 10 bases of the junction unmatched. The CDR3 is 17 amino acids. To note about this clone: The antigen remains undetermined.

The chain combines TRBV4-2 with TRBJ2-3; 11 bases line up with TRBD2. The clonotype was recovered from a man between 18 and 35 years old in good health and CMV-seropositive. Source material: PBMCs. The CDR3 region has the DNA TGTGCCAGCAGCTACCGACTAGCGGGGACAGAAACAGATACGCAGTATTTT. It yields the protein CASSYRLAGTETDTQYF.